This is a list of T cell receptor beta chains from one sample in a study of blood T cell repertoires in COVID-19. TCRdb's copy holds only in-frame clones and misses some; the assay was immunoSEQ multiplex PCR. The sample has around 250,000 clones; more than 70% are singletons. Material: peripheral blood. These receptors all stem from a man older than 75 with acute or convalescent COVID-19. Both conserved end residues are part of each CDR3. The D gene is left open where the match is weak. The size of a clone is reported for some rows only, either as once, few or many, or as a class for expanded clones.

TRBJ2-7 TRBV9 - - CASSVGPEGEQYF TGTGCCAGCAGCGTGGGACCGGAGGGAGAGCAGTACTTC
TRBJ1-2 TRBV2 TRBD1 - CASGGRQGGYGYTF TGTGCCAGCGGGGGCCGACAGGGAGGCTATGGCTACACCTTC
TRBJ1-5 TRBV19 TRBD1 - CASSILEGQAGQPQHF TGTGCCAGTAGTATACTAGAGGGACAGGCGGGTCAGCCCCAGCATTTT
TRBJ1-4 TRBV19 - - CASSPSWTVGNEKLFF TGTGCCAGTAGCCCTAGTTGGACAGTGGGGAATGAAAAACTGTTTTTT
TRBJ1-3 TRBV7-9 - - CASSLGAAGNTIYF TGTGCCAGCAGCTTAGGGGCAGCTGGAAACACCATATATTTT
TRBJ2-7 TRBV5-1 - once CASSLEGRGAYEQYF TGCGCCAGCAGCTTGGAGGGCAGGGGGGCCTACGAGCAGTACTTC
TRBJ2-2 TRBV5-6 - - CASSLGFGQMTGELFF TGTGCCAGCAGCTTGGGGTTCGGACAGATGACCGGGGAGCTGTTTTTT
TRBJ1-3 TRBV28 - - CASSLLALGNTIYF TGTGCCAGCAGTTTATTAGCGTTAGGAAACACCATATATTTT
TRBJ1-4 TRBV6-5 - - CASSRGPNEKLFF TGTGCCAGCAGCAGGGGCCCTAATGAAAAACTGTTTTTT
TRBJ1-1 TRBV29-1 - - CSVRTGTSTEAFF TGCAGCGTTCGTACAGGAACCTCAACTGAAGCTTTCTTT
TRBJ1-2 TRBV7-9 TRBD1 - CASSLGDSYTF TGTGCCAGCAGCTTAGGGGACAGTTACACCTTC
TRBJ1-1 TRBV13 - - CASSGPGPGGTEAFF TGTGCCAGCAGCGGACCGGGCCCCGGGGGCACTGAAGCTTTCTTT
TRBJ2-1 TRBV5-1 TRBD1 - CASAGTAAANEQFF TGCGCCAGCGCCGGGACAGCCGCCGCCAATGAGCAGTTCTTC
TRBJ1-3 TRBV11-2 - - CASSLDVAGRAGNTIYF TGTGCCAGCAGCTTAGATGTAGCAGGGAGGGCTGGAAACACCATATATTTT
TRBJ2-3 TRBV7-6 TRBD1 - CASSLAGQGGTDTQYF TGTGCCAGCAGCTTAGCCGGACAGGGAGGCACAGATACGCAGTATTTT
TRBJ2-5 TRBV6-2/TRBV6-3 - - CASSYPNRDLQETQYF TGTGCCAGCAGTTACCCTAACAGGGACCTACAAGAGACCCAGTACTTC
TRBJ1-2 TRBV7-9 - - CASSPPLRDGYTF TGTGCCAGCAGCCCACCCCTCAGGGATGGCTACACCTTC
TRBJ2-3 TRBV27 - - CASSFGQNFQDTQYF TGTGCCAGCAGTTTCGGACAGAACTTTCAAGATACGCAGTATTTT
TRBJ2-4 TRBV19 - - CASSGQSLAKNIQYF TGTGCCAGTAGCGGACAGTCCCTAGCCAAAAACATTCAGTACTTC
TRBJ1-1 TRBV2 TRBD1 - CASTGTGVPQNTEAFF TGTGCCAGCACCGGGACAGGGGTACCACAGAACACTGAAGCTTTCTTT
TRBJ1-2 TRBV7-2 - - CASSLARRQTYGYTF TGTGCCAGCAGCTTAGCGCGGCGTCAGACCTATGGCTACACCTTC
TRBJ1-1 TRBV5-5 TRBD1 - CASRWGQGEAFF TGTGCCAGCAGATGGGGACAGGGGGAAGCTTTCTTT
TRBJ1-5 TRBV18 TRBD1 - CASSATGAQPQHF TGTGCCAGCTCAGCGACAGGGGCTCAGCCCCAGCATTTT
TRBJ1-6 TRBV9 TRBD1 - CASSEQGGSGNSPLHF TGTGCCAGCAGCGAGCAGGGGGGAAGTGGTAATTCACCCCTCCACTTT
TRBJ1-2 TRBV7-2 TRBD1 - CASSSNRGGMGGYTF TGTGCCAGCAGCTCAAACAGGGGTGGAATGGGTGGCTACACCTTC
TRBJ2-6 TRBV18 - - CASSPFSSGANVLTF TGTGCCAGCTCACCATTTAGCTCTGGGGCCAACGTCCTGACTTTC
TRBJ1-2 TRBV4-1 TRBD1 - CASSQDGTGGYGYTF TGCGCCAGCAGCCAAGATGGAACAGGGGGCTATGGCTACACCTTC
TRBJ2-2 TRBV5-4 - - CASSLATGRTGELFF TGTGCCAGCAGCTTGGCTACAGGGCGCACCGGGGAGCTGTTTTTT
TRBJ2-7 TRBV7-2 TRBD1 - CASSLEEGQVYEQYF TGTGCCAGCAGCTTAGAAGAAGGACAGGTGTACGAGCAGTACTTC
TRBJ2-2 TRBV11-1 TRBD1 - CASSPRQGNTGELFF TGTGCCAGCAGCCCGCGACAGGGGAACACCGGGGAGCTGTTTTTT
TRBJ2-2 TRBV6-5 - few CASRRTTNTGELFF TGTGCCAGCAGACGGACAACGAACACCGGGGAGCTGTTTTTT
TRBJ2-4 TRBV10-1 TRBD1 - CASSSDRVKNIQYF TGCGCCAGCAGCTCGGACAGGGTCAAAAACATTCAGTACTTC
TRBJ1-3 TRBV7-9 - once CASSLAIGDISGNTIYF TGTGCCAGCAGCTTAGCGATCGGGGACATATCTGGAAACACCATATATTTT
TRBJ1-6 TRBV5-6 - - CASSPTDAFSYNSPLHF TGTGCCAGCAGCCCGACAGATGCCTTCTCCTATAATTCACCCCTCCACTTT
TRBJ1-2 TRBV6-1 - few CASSDVLRTTWTNYGYTF TGTGCCAGCAGTGACGTACTCCGGACAACTTGGACTAACTATGGCTACACCTTC
TRBJ1-6 TRBV4-2 - - CASSQDVLGRGGSPLHF TGTGCCAGCAGCCAAGATGTCTTGGGGCGCGGTGGTTCACCCCTCCACTTT
TRBJ2-7 TRBV28 - - CASSPRREPYEQYF TGTGCCAGCAGTCCTCGACGGGAACCCTACGAGCAGTACTTC
TRBJ1-4 TRBV11-2 - - CASSLGRGLSKF TGTGCCAGCAGCTTAGGTAGAGGCCTGTCGAAGTTT
TRBJ1-4 TRBV5-5 - once CASSLVGPGNEKLFF TGTGCCAGCAGCTTGGTTGGCCCGGGAAATGAAAAACTGTTTTTT
TRBJ2-7 TRBV5-4 TRBD1 - CASSLVNRGFYEQYF TGTGCCAGCAGCTTGGTGAACAGGGGCTTCTACGAGCAGTACTTC
TRBJ1-1 TRBV6-5 TRBD1 - CASSYPQGGAFF TGTGCCAGCAGTTACCCGCAGGGGGGAGCTTTCTTT
TRBJ1-2 TRBV25-1 - - CASSDSQTVYGYTF TGTGCCAGCAGTGATTCACAGACAGTCTATGGCTACACCTTC
TRBJ2-6 TRBV3-1/TRBV3-2 - - CASSQRHLSLANVLTF TGTGCCAGCAGCCAAAGACACTTGTCGTTGGCCAACGTCCTGACTTTC
TRBJ2-7 TRBV28 - - CASRPGLSYEQYF TGTGCCAGCAGGCCAGGGTTGTCCTACGAGCAGTACTTC
TRBJ1-1 TRBV7-9 - few CASSLQGNTEAFF TGTGCCAGCAGCCTACAGGGGAACACTGAAGCTTTCTTT
TRBJ1-6 TRBV6-1 - few CASSEEGRTVPLHF TGTGCCAGCAGTGAAGAGGGCCGGACTGTACCCCTCCACTTT
TRBJ1-1 TRBV7-6 - - CASSPSGGGGNTEAFF TGTGCCAGCAGCCCCTCTGGGGGGGGAGGGAACACTGAAGCTTTCTTT
TRBJ2-7 TRBV20-1 - - CSGGRSYEQYF TGCAGTGGGGGCAGGTCCTACGAGCAGTACTTC
TRBJ2-1 TRBV19 TRBD2 - CASCDAAGAYNEQFF TGTGCCAGTTGCGATGCAGCGGGGGCCTACAATGAGCAGTTCTTC
TRBJ1-5 TRBV10-2 TRBD1 once CASRGTGGVGSNQPQHF TGCGCCAGCAGAGGGACAGGGGGCGTGGGGAGCAATCAGCCCCAGCATTTT
TRBJ1-1 TRBV19 - - CASSHMRGGEAFF TGTGCCAGTTCGCATATGCGGGGAGGTGAAGCTTTCTTT
TRBJ2-2 TRBV28 TRBD2 - CAAGTSGRAGDTGELFF TGTGCCGCCGGGACTAGCGGGAGGGCAGGGGACACCGGGGAGCTGTTTTTT
TRBJ2-7 TRBV7-2 - - CASSLDPQGKEQYF TGTGCCAGCAGCTTAGACCCACAGGGAAAGGAGCAGTACTTC
TRBJ2-2 TRBV12-3/TRBV12-4 - - CASSLQGSGELFF TGTGCCAGCAGTTTACAGGGTTCCGGGGAGCTGTTTTTT
TRBJ1-6 TRBV3-1/TRBV3-2 - - CASSQRERNSPLHF TGTGCCAGCAGCCAAAGAGAACGGAATTCACCCCTCCACTTT
TRBJ2-2 TRBV20-1 - - CSALSPGELFF TGCAGTGCCCTCAGTCCCGGGGAGCTGTTTTTT
TRBJ2-3 TRBV7-3 TRBD1 - CASSRQGSTDTQYF TGTGCCAGCAGCCGACAGGGGAGCACAGATACGCAGTATTTT
TRBJ2-3 TRBV29-1 - once CSAVTGRGDTQYF TGCAGCGCCGTGACAGGGCGGGGAGATACGCAGTATTTT
TRBJ2-1 TRBV5-1 TRBD2 - CASSLLAGHNNEQFF TGCGCCAGCAGCTTGCTAGCGGGGCACAACAATGAGCAGTTCTTC